The clone carrying this TCR beta chain was picked up one time. Its target is unknown. The data are from a study of shared clonotypes between healthy human individuals. Study-level results: Generation probabilities were higher for clonotypes shared across all four sorted-subset donors than for unshared ones.

This table comes from immunoSEQ multiplex PCR, and its TCRdb copy is limited to in-frame clones, with some not included. The sample lists fewer than 1.8 million clones, approximately 98.5% occurring once. The CDR3 sequence is 15 residues long. V was pared by 0 bases and J by 6 bases, with 16 bases between. The germline CDR1 and CDR2 sequences are SGDLS and YYNGEE. The rearrangement joins TRBV9 to TRBJ2-7; a possible D gene is TRBD2 (6 bases). The TCR was taken from a man aged 25-40 years in good health. Sequencing used naive CD4+ T cells sorted from blood. Subset indicated: CD45RA+ positively selected. Here the CDR3 reads CASSVGRASVLEQYF. The CDR3 DNA is TGTGCCAGCAGCGTAGGGAGGGCTAGCGTACTCGAGCAGTACTTC.